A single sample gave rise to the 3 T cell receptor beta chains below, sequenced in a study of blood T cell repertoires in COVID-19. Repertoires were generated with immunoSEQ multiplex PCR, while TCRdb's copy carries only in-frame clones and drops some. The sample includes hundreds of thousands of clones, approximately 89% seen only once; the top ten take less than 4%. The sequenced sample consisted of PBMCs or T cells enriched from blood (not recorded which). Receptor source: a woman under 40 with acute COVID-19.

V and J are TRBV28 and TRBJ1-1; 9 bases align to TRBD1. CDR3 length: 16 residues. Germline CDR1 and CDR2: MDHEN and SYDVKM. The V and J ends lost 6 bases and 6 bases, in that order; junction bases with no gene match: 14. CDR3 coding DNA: TGTGCCAGCAGGCCAGTCGACGGGACAGGGCTCCCTGAAGCTTTCTTT. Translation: CASRPVDGTGLPEAFF.

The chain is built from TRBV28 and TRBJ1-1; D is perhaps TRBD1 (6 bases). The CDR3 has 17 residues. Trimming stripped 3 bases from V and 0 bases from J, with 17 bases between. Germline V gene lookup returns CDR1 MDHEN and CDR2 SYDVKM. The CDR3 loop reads CASSLGPEGGMNTEAFF. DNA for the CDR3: TGTGCCAGCAGTTTGGGACCGGAGGGGGGGATGAACACTGAAGCTTTCTTT. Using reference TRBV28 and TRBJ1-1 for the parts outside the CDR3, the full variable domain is DVKVTQSSRYLVKRTGEKVFLECVQDMDHENMFWYRQDPGLGLRLIYFSYDVKMKEKGDIPEGYSVSREKKERFSLILESASTNQTSMYLCASSLGPEGGMNTEAFFGQGTRLTVV.

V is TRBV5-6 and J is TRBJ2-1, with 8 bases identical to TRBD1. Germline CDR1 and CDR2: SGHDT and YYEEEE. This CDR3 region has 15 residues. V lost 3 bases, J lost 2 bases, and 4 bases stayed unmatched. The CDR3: CASSWGQVTYNEQFF. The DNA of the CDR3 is TGTGCCAGCAGCTGGGGACAGGTCACCTACAATGAGCAGTTCTTC.